The 21 T cell receptor beta chains in this list originate from one sample, sequenced in a study of T cell changes during pregnancy in multiple sclerosis. Clones were read by immunoSEQ multiplex PCR, and TCRdb kept only the in-frame ones, dropping some. The table includes roughly 80,000 clones, 90% to 95% detected once. The specimen comprised peripheral blood, sampled in the first trimester of pregnancy. These receptor sequences come from a female donor with multiple sclerosis, enrolled in a pregnancy study.

This chain connects TRBV28 to TRBJ2-5, with 7 bases that match TRBD2. V shed 6 bases and J 3 bases; nucleotides not matched to a gene: 7. CDR3 length: 14 amino acids. Germline V gene lookup returns CDR1 MDHEN and CDR2 SYDVKM. The CDR3 protein is CASRTGTTEETQYF. CDR3 DNA: TGTGCCAGCAGGACTGGGACTACAGAAGAGACCCAGTACTTC.

The chain joins TRBV27 to TRBJ2-7, with D maybe TRBD1 (6 bases). The ends were cut back, 4 bases at V and 0 bases at J, with 13 bases in the middle. This CDR3 has 15 amino acids. Looked up from germline, CDR1 is MNHEY and CDR2 is SMNVEV (reference sequence). In DNA, the CDR3 is TGTGCCAGCAGTTGGGGGCAGGTCCCCTCCTACGAGCAGTACTTC. Translating gives CASSWGQVPSYEQYF.

The chain uses TRBV5-8 and TRBJ2-5; 8 positions match TRBD1. The germline gives CDR1 SGHTS, CDR2 YDEGEE. V dropped 3 bases and J dropped 1; count of bases not matched to a gene: 2. The CDR3 has 14 amino acids. Here the CDR3 reads CASSSGTGQETQYF. As DNA, the CDR3 is TGTGCCAGCAGCTCCGGGACAGGCCAAGAGACCCAGTACTTC. The full variable domain, rest sourced from reference TRBV5-8 and TRBJ2-5, is EAGVTQSPTHLIKTRGQQATLRCSPISGHTSVYWYQQALGLGLQFLLWYDEGEERNRGNFPPRFSGRQFPNYSSELNVNALELEDSALYLCASSSGTGQETQYFGPGTRLLVL.

The chain couples TRBV14 to TRBJ1-1, with a weak D call TRBD1 (5 bases). The germline gives CDR1 SGHDN, CDR2 FVKESK. This CDR3 comprises 16 residues. V was cut by 3 bases and J by 1 base, with 15 bases left in between. DNA for the CDR3: TGTGCCAGCAGCCACAGGGCGGGACTGCAGAACACTGAAGCTTTCTTT. Translation gives CASSHRAGLQNTEAFF. The variable domain in full, with the rest retrieved from reference TRBV14 and TRBJ1-1, is EAGVTQFPSHSVIEKGQTVTLRCDPISGHDNLYWYRRVMGKEIKFLLHFVKESKQDESGMPNNRFLAERTGGTYSTLKVQPAELEDSGVYFCASSHRAGLQNTEAFFGQGTRLTVV.

Of note for this clone: Lacking the conserved final phenylalanine or tryptophan, this CDR3 likely reflects a read error. The limits of the CDR3 on the DNA are not certain, so only TCRdb's listed CDR3 is given. The rearrangement joins TRBV2 to TRBJ1-2. The CDR3 length is 12 residues, termini included. Germline CDR1 reads SNHLY; CDR2 reads FYNNEI. The CDR3 region is CASSEASGLVSL.

The V call is TRBV18, the J call TRBJ2-3, with 9 bases matching TRBD1. This CDR3 comprises 15 residues. Germline values: CDR1 KGHSH, CDR2 LQKENI. V shed 1 base and J 5 bases; nucleotides not matched to a gene: 4. CDR3 bases: TGTGCCAGCTCACCACAGACAGGGGGTAGAGATACGCAGTATTTT. Translating it yields CASSPQTGGRDTQYF.

This chain links TRBV11-2 with TRBJ2-2, with 9 bases matching TRBD1. From germline, CDR1 is SGHAT and CDR2 FQNNGV. The CDR3 spans 16 residues. V was pared by 3 bases and J by 0 bases, with 2 bases of the junction left unmatched. The CDR3 region is CASSFRTGANTGELFF. The CDR3 bases are TGTGCCAGCAGCTTCCGGACAGGGGCGAACACCGGGGAGCTGTTTTTT. The whole variable domain, remainder taken from reference TRBV11-2 and TRBJ2-2, is EAGVAQSPRYKIIEKRQSVAFWCNPISGHATLYWYQQILGQGPKLLIQFQNNGVVDDSQLPKDRFSAERLKGVDSTLKIQPAKLEDSAVYLCASSFRTGANTGELFFGEGSRLTVL.

V and J are TRBV6-1 and TRBJ2-5; 8 bases align to TRBD2. Germline loops: CDR1 MNHNS, CDR2 SASEGT. The CDR3 is 14 amino acids. Trimming took 6 bases from V and 2 from J; bases not matched to a gene: 5. The CDR3 nucleotides read TGTGCCAGCAGCTCGGGGGGGGCTCAAGAGACCCAGTACTTC. Its protein product is CASSSGGAQETQYF.

The chain combines TRBV5-1 with TRBJ1-1, with TRBD1 matching over 12 bases. Germline V gene sequence: CDR1 SGHRS, CDR2 YFSETQ. With V trimmed by 4 bases and J by 1 base, 8 bases remained unmatched. The CDR3 runs to 17 residues. CDR3 residues: CASSAGTGGVRNTEAFF. CDR3 bases: TGCGCCAGCAGCGCCGGGACAGGGGGCGTTAGGAACACTGAAGCTTTCTTT.

The CDR3 region is CASSILLTGDVYNEQFF. CDR3 DNA: TGTGCCAGTAGTATCCTCCTCACAGGGGATGTCTACAATGAGCAGTTCTTC. This chain joins TRBV19 and TRBJ2-1; 7 bases are a match to TRBD1. V shed 3 bases and J 3 bases; nucleotides not matched to a gene: 11. CDR3 length: 17 amino acids. Germline V lookup: CDR1 LNHDA, CDR2 SQIVND (reference sequence). The entire variable domain, with the rest obtained from reference TRBV19 and TRBJ2-1, is as follows: DGGITQSPKYLFRKEGQNVTLSCEQNLNHDAMYWYRQDPGQGLRLIYYSQIVNDFQKGDIAEGYSVSREKKESFPLTVTSAQKNPTAFYLCASSILLTGDVYNEQFFGPGTRLTVL.

J is TRBJ1-4 and V is TRBV28, with 9 positions matching TRBD1. The CDR3 runs to 14 residues. J gave up 5 bases and V 6 bases, and 4 bases lay outside the gene matches. Germline V gene sequence: CDR1 MDHEN, CDR2 SYDVKM. CDR3 amino acids: CASSRTGANEKLFF. CDR3 bases: TGTGCCAGCAGCCGGACAGGGGCAAATGAAAAACTGTTTTTT.

V gene TRBV13 combines with J gene TRBJ1-2; tentative D call: TRBD1 (6 bases). This CDR3 has 14 amino acids. Trimming took off 7 bases at V and 5 bases at J, with 17 bases between the two ends. Looked up from germline, CDR1 is PRHDT and CDR2 is FYEKMQ (reference sequence). CDR3 in amino acids: CASTMNRALYGYTF. For the CDR3, the DNA is TGTGCCAGCACCATGAACAGGGCACTGTATGGCTACACCTTC.

This clone was seen just once. The V call is TRBV19, the J call TRBJ2-2; 7 nucleotides line up with TRBD1. The CDR3 covers 14 residues. V lost 4 bases and J lost 5; bases outside the gene matches: 4. CDR1 is LNHDA, CDR2 SQIVND, per germline (reference sequence). The CDR3 spells CASSRQGTTGELFF. The DNA for the CDR3 is TGTGCCAGTAGTAGACAGGGAACAACCGGGGAGCTGTTTTTT.

The rearrangement links TRBV7-2 to TRBJ1-5; D is possibly TRBD1 (6 bases). V gave up 5 bases and J gave up 6 bases, with 17 bases separating them. From germline, CDR1 is SGHTA and CDR2 FQGNSA. CDR3 size: 15 residues. Written as DNA, the CDR3 is TGTGCCAGCAGCCCCGGGACACCGGGAGGTCAGCCCCAGCATTTT. This codes for CASSPGTPGGQPQHF. The full variable domain, in which reference TRBV7-2 and TRBJ1-5 provide the parts outside the CDR3, is GAGVSQSPSNKVTEKGKDVELRCDPISGHTALYWYRQSLGQGLEFLIYFQGNSAPDKSGLPSDRFSAERTGGSVSTLTIQRTQQEDSAVYLCASSPGTPGGQPQHFGDGTRLSIL.

The J gene is TRBJ2-7, the V gene TRBV4-2; D is unclear. V dropped 0 bases and J dropped 4 bases, with 10 bases sitting between them. This CDR3 spans 14 amino acids. Germline CDR1 LGHNA, CDR2 YNFKEQ. The CDR3 DNA follows: TGTGCCAGCAGCCAAGATACCAGGCGATACGAGCAGTACTTC. Residues: CASSQDTRRYEQYF.

In this sample, this clone turned up once. The chain combines TRBV9 with TRBJ1-3, with TRBD1 identical over 12 bases. Germline lookup yields CDR1 SGDLS and CDR2 YYNGEE. The CDR3 length is 20 residues. Trimming cost V 0 bases and J 2 bases; bases outside gene matches: 12. The CDR3, as DNA: TGTGCCAGCAGCGTAGATCTTTTTGGGACAGGGGGCAGCGCTGGAAACACCATATATTTT. Protein: CASSVDLFGTGGSAGNTIYF.

V gene TRBV7-2 combines with J gene TRBJ1-5; 7 bases are shared with TRBD1. The CDR3 length is 17 residues. The trim removed 6 bases at V and 2 bases at J, leaving 13 bases unmatched. Per the germline V gene, CDR1 is SGHTA and CDR2 is FQGNSA. The chain's CDR3 is CASSGGQTFGGNQPQHF. The CDR3 coding sequence is TGTGCCAGCAGTGGGGGACAGACTTTTGGTGGCAATCAGCCCCAGCATTTT.

The genes are TRBV27 and TRBJ1-2; tentative D call: TRBD1 (6 bases). The V gene lost 7 bases and the J gene lost 7 bases, with 19 bases spanning the gap. The CDR3 totals 14 residues. Germline assignment: CDR1 MNHEY and CDR2 SMNVEV (reference sequence). CDR3 residues: CASKFAGESSGYTF. In nucleotides, the CDR3 is TGTGCCAGCAAATTCGCAGGGGAATCGAGTGGCTACACCTTC.

The V and J genes are TRBV4-3 and TRBJ2-3, with 9 positions matching TRBD2. J lost 2 bases, V lost 1 base, and 7 bases had no gene match. The CDR3 is 17 amino acids. The germline gives CDR1 LGHNA, CDR2 YSLEER. The CDR3 DNA is TGCGCCAGCAGCCAAGTAGCGCTAGCGGGGCCCACAGATACGCAGTATTTT. Translating it yields CASSQVALAGPTDTQYF.

This clone has only one observation. This rearrangement joins TRBV28 to TRBJ2-1; perhaps TRBD2 as D (6 bases). The CDR3 sequence is 13 residues long. Germline-derived CDR1 and CDR2 are MDHEN and SYDVKM. V lost 7 bases and J lost 5, with 12 bases in between. This CDR3 reads CASMGGENNEQFF. In DNA form, the CDR3 reads TGTGCCAGCATGGGCGGGGAGAACAATGAGCAGTTCTTC.

This chain links TRBV7-9 with TRBJ2-7; no clear D. The CDR3 is 15 residues long. The V gene lost 3 bases and the J gene lost 0 bases, with 12 bases spanning the gap. From germline, CDR1 is SEHNR and CDR2 FQNEAQ (reference sequence). The CDR3 sequence is CASSFIGVDSYEQYF. DNA for the CDR3: TGTGCCAGCAGCTTCATCGGTGTTGACTCCTACGAGCAGTACTTC.